The 27 T cell receptor beta chains below were found in one sample sequenced in a study of cytomegalovirus exposure and HLA in healthy donors. The PCR made use of 60 Vbeta and 13 Jbeta primers. The assay was immunoSEQ multiplex PCR, and TCRdb's table has in-frame clones only and misses some. The sample lists roughly 160,000 clones; 71% were seen once. Sequenced input: PBMCs. These receptors were taken from a girl between 10 and 17 years old in good health and CMV-seronegative.

The V gene is TRBV18, the J gene TRBJ1-6; 8 nucleotides align to TRBD1. Unmatched junction bases numbered 13, after V lost 3 bases and J lost 9 bases. This CDR3 has 17 residues. Germline V gene data show CDR1 as KGHSH and CDR2 as LQKENI. CDR3 sequence: CASSPQFRGRPGSPLHF. CDR3 sequence (DNA): TGTGCCAGCTCACCCCAATTCAGGGGGCGGCCTGGTTCACCCCTCCACTTT.

Details on this clone: At the DNA level, this CDR3 is encoded by other sequences in the same sample as well. The V and J genes are TRBV18 and TRBJ1-1, with D unclear. The V and J ends lost 0 bases and 1 base respectively, with 3 bases between them. Germline CDR1 is KGHSH and CDR2 is LQKENI. The CDR3 totals 13 residues. The CDR3 region has the DNA TGTGCCAGCTCACCACCGAGGAACACTGAAGCTTTCTTT. This translates into CASSPPRNTEAFF.

This clone was seen a single time. This chain joins TRBV6-5 and TRBJ1-4, with D possibly being TRBD1 (5 bases). CDR3 length: 15 amino acids. Germline V gene lookup returns CDR1 MNHEY and CDR2 SVGAGI. V dropped 7 bases and J dropped 4 bases, with 16 bases sitting between them. The CDR3 nucleotides read TGTGCCAGCACCCAGCCGACAGCTCTTAATGAAAAACTGTTTTTT. Amino acid sequence: CASTQPTALNEKLFF.

The chain recombines TRBV14 with TRBJ2-7; 10 bases are a match to TRBD1. V dropped 1 base and J dropped 3; count of bases not matched to a gene: 6. The length of the CDR3 is 16 residues. CDR1 is SGHDN, CDR2 FVKESK, per germline. The CDR3 loop reads CASSQGRQGAFYEQYF. CDR3 DNA sequence: TGTGCCAGCAGCCAAGGACGACAGGGGGCTTTCTACGAGCAGTACTTC.

CDR3 DNA: TGTGCCAGCAGCCCAGGGGGTGGGGAGCTGTTTTTT. This sequence encodes CASSPGGGELFF. The V gene is TRBV7-9, the J gene TRBJ2-2; 7 nucleotides agree with TRBD1. The V gene end was trimmed by 5 bases and the J gene end by 8 bases; junction bases not matched to a gene: 2. CDR1 and CDR2 (germline): SEHNR, FQNEAQ (reference sequence). This CDR3 contains 12 residues.

This clone was found a few times. The chain uses TRBV6-5 and TRBJ1-2; no definite D call. Germline V gene data show CDR1 as MNHEY and CDR2 as SVGAGI. The CDR3 contains 15 residues. V lost 4 bases and J 3 bases, leaving 15 bases between the germline ends. The CDR3 DNA sequence: TGTGCCAGCAGTTCCCGTGCGGGGTGGGACTATGGCTACACCTTC. It yields the protein CASSSRAGWDYGYTF.

This rearrangement joins TRBV14 to TRBJ2-5, with no clear D. Trimming pared 1 base from V and 3 bases from J, leaving 12 bases between. CDR1 is SGHDN, CDR2 FVKESK, per germline. The CDR3 length is 15 residues. The CDR3 sequence: CASSQGSLGKETQYF. The DNA of the CDR3 is TGTGCCAGCAGCCAAGGGTCTCTAGGAAAAGAGACCCAGTACTTC.

V and J are TRBV25-1 and TRBJ2-7; TRBD2 matches at 7 bases. The J segment lost 5 bases and the V segment lost 3 bases, leaving 7 bases of the junction unmatched. There are 14 residues in the CDR3. Germline CDR1 is MGHDK and CDR2 is SYGVNS. For the CDR3, the DNA is TGTGCCAGCAGTGAGGGAGGGGTTCTACACGAGCAGTACTTC. This translates into CASSEGGVLHEQYF.

The rearrangement joins TRBV19 to TRBJ2-2, with TRBD1 matching over 8 bases. Trimming took 3 bases from V and 4 from J; bases not matched to a gene: 1. The CDR3 runs 14 residues. Germline lookup yields CDR1 LNHDA and CDR2 SQIVND (reference sequence). The CDR3 nucleotides read TGTGCCAGTAGTATCCAGGGGGCCACCGGGGAGCTGTTTTTT. Translated, it gives CASSIQGATGELFF.

The V call is TRBV9, the J call TRBJ2-2, with no clear D. The CDR3 contains 13 residues. The germline V and J ends were trimmed by 3 bases and 6 bases, with 9 bases remaining between them. CDR1 SGDLS and CDR2 YYNGEE come from the germline V gene. In nucleotides, the CDR3 is TGTGCCAGCAGCGATACAAGTGCCGGGGAGCTGTTTTTT. Translated, it gives CASSDTSAGELFF. The entire variable domain, with the rest obtained from reference TRBV9 and TRBJ2-2, is as follows: DSGVTQTPKHLITATGQRVTLRCSPRSGDLSVYWYQQSLDQGLQFLIQYYNGEERAKGNILERFSAQQFPDLHSELNLSSLELGDSALYFCASSDTSAGELFFGEGSRLTVL.

The chain joins TRBV9 to TRBJ1-6; tentatively, D is TRBD1 (6 bases). V was cut by 6 bases and J by 6 bases, with 13 bases left in between. From germline, CDR1 is SGDLS and CDR2 YYNGEE. The length of the CDR3 is 14 residues. The CDR3 loop is CASNQGFGNSPLHF. The CDR3 nucleotides are TGTGCCAGCAACCAGGGGTTCGGTAATTCACCCCTCCACTTT.

The chain is built from TRBV7-9 and TRBJ2-7, with 11 bases identical to TRBD2. CDR1 SEHNR and CDR2 FQNEAQ come from the germline V gene (reference sequence). Unmatched junction bases numbered 5, after V lost 2 bases and J lost 2 bases. This CDR3 contains 16 residues. The CDR3 region is CASSLRGTSGTYEQYF. The CDR3 nucleotides read TGTGCCAGCAGCTTACGTGGGACTAGCGGTACCTACGAGCAGTACTTC.

The genes are TRBV2 and TRBJ1-1; no reliable D call. V was pared by 3 bases and J by 3 bases, with 5 bases between. The CDR3 runs to 12 residues. The germline CDR1 and CDR2 sequences are SNHLY and FYNNEI. CDR3 DNA sequence: TGTGCCAGCAGTGACCACTACACTGAAGCTTTCTTT. This sequence encodes CASSDHYTEAFF.

This rearrangement joins TRBV9 to TRBJ2-7; no clear D. In germline, CDR1 is SGDLS, CDR2 YYNGEE. The CDR3 runs to 13 residues. V gave up 3 bases and J gave up 0 bases, with 7 bases separating them. CDR3 DNA sequence: TGTGCCAGCAGCGCCCACATCTCCTACGAGCAGTACTTC. This gives the protein CASSAHISYEQYF.

This clone was picked up a small number of times. J is TRBJ1-2 and V is TRBV7-9, with unresolved D. There are 15 residues in the CDR3. Germline V CDR1 and CDR2: SEHNR, FQNEAQ (reference sequence). Deletions cut 4 bases from V and 3 bases from J, with 15 bases between. DNA for the CDR3: TGTGCCAGCAGCTCGGACCCGGGGAGGGACTATGGCTACACCTTC. Protein product: CASSSDPGRDYGYTF.

The chain recombines TRBV7-9 with TRBJ1-6; 7 bases agree with TRBD1. There are 15 residues in the CDR3. After removal of 1 base from V and 8 bases from J, the junction contained 5 bases not matched to a gene. In germline, CDR1 is SEHNR, CDR2 FQNEAQ (reference sequence). CDR3 region: CASSLGETGDSPLHF. The CDR3 nucleotides read TGTGCCAGCAGCTTAGGAGAAACAGGGGATTCACCCCTCCACTTT.

The chain uses TRBV6-5 and TRBJ1-4; 7 bases line up with TRBD1. J lost 5 bases, V lost 5 bases, and 8 bases had no gene match. CDR3 size: 15 residues. Germline V lookup: CDR1 MNHEY, CDR2 SVGAGI. The CDR3 DNA reads TGTGCCAGCAGTCTCTTGGGACAGAGGAATGAAAAACTGTTTTTT. It translates to CASSLLGQRNEKLFF.

This clone was counted only a few times. The chain combines TRBV7-6 with TRBJ2-7; 10 bases match TRBD1. This CDR3 has 15 amino acids. Germline trimming cut 0 bases from V and 5 bases from J; bases unmatched to any gene: 4. Germline V gene sequence: CDR1 SGHVS, CDR2 FNYEAQ. Here the CDR3 reads CASSLAGQGVDEQYF. CDR3 in DNA: TGTGCCAGCAGCTTAGCTGGACAGGGGGTCGACGAGCAGTACTTC.

J is TRBJ1-5 and V is TRBV30, with 10 bases aligning to TRBD1. CDR3 size: 14 residues. With V trimmed by 5 bases and J by 4 bases, 5 bases remained unmatched. Germline V CDR1 and CDR2: GTSNPN, SVGIG (reference sequence). CDR3 residues: CAWGTGDGNQPQHF. As DNA, the CDR3 is TGTGCCTGGGGGACAGGGGACGGGAATCAGCCCCAGCATTTT.

The gene calls are TRBV5-8 and TRBJ1-1, with unresolved D. The V end was cut by 1 base, the J end by 0 bases, with 10 bases between. CDR1 is SGHTS, CDR2 YDEGEE, per germline. There are 15 residues in the CDR3. This CDR3 is CASSLTSTMNTEAFF. The CDR3 region has the DNA TGTGCCAGCAGCTTGACAAGCACTATGAACACTGAAGCTTTCTTT.

The sample holds many counts of this clone. The J gene is TRBJ1-6, the V gene TRBV4-1, with 8 bases aligning to TRBD1. The length of the CDR3 is 16 residues. Germline CDR1 reads MGHRA; CDR2 reads YSYEKL. The trim removed 0 bases at V and 7 bases at J, leaving 5 bases unmatched. The CDR3 DNA sequence: TGCGCCAGCAGCCAAGAGGGCAACAGGGGGAATTCACCCCTCCACTTT. Residues: CASSQEGNRGNSPLHF.

V is TRBV7-8 and J is TRBJ1-5; no clear D. Germline V gene lookup returns CDR1 SGHVS and CDR2 FQNEAQ. The CDR3 runs 14 residues. V was clipped by 2 bases and J by 5 bases, with 10 bases between them. The CDR3 here is CASSLTPGDQPQHF. The CDR3 nucleotides are TGTGCCAGCAGCTTAACTCCGGGAGATCAGCCCCAGCATTTT.

V and J are TRBV7-9 and TRBJ1-6; D is possibly TRBD1 (5 bases). The CDR3 consists of 14 residues. V was pared by 5 bases and J by 11 bases, with 16 bases between. The germline gives CDR1 SEHNR, CDR2 FQNEAQ (reference sequence). The CDR3 nucleotides read TGTGCCAGCAGCCGAGAAAATCCGGGGGCACCCCTCCACTTT. It encodes CASSRENPGAPLHF.

This clone has a single count. CDR3 in amino acids: CASSYSIQGGTEAFF. CDR3 sequence (DNA): TGTGCCAGCAGTTACTCGATCCAGGGGGGCACTGAAGCTTTCTTT. This chain uses TRBV6-6 with TRBJ1-1; 7 nucleotides agree with TRBD1. Germline assignment: CDR1 MNHNY and CDR2 SVGAGI (reference sequence). This CDR3 region has 15 residues. V was clipped by 0 bases and J by 4 bases; unmatched bases: 5.

The chain employs TRBV5-4 and TRBJ1-1; the D gene is possibly TRBD1 (6 bases). This CDR3 contains 17 residues. Germline V gene data show CDR1 as SGHNT and CDR2 as YYREEE (reference sequence). V lost 0 bases to trimming and J lost 5 bases, with 20 bases between them. As DNA, the CDR3 is TGTGCCAGCAGCTTGGGTCACCGGGACAAGGCAGGAACTGAAGCTTTCTTT. Translation gives CASSLGHRDKAGTEAFF. Full variable domain (missing parts from reference TRBV5-4 and TRBJ1-1): ETGVTQSPTHLIKTRGQQVTLRCSSQSGHNTVSWYQQALGQGPQFIFQYYREEENGRGNFPPRFSGLQFPNYSSELNVNALELDDSALYLCASSLGHRDKAGTEAFFGQGTRLTVV.

This clone turned up a few times. This chain links TRBV7-2 with TRBJ2-3; D not certain. The CDR3 extends over 15 amino acids. Deletions cut 2 bases from V and 2 bases from J, with 11 bases between. The V gene's germline CDR1 is SGHTA and CDR2 FQGNSA. The CDR3 DNA reads TGTGCCAGCAGCTTATCAGGCAGTGACACAGATACGCAGTATTTT. Amino acids: CASSLSGSDTDTQYF. The full variable domain, rest sourced from reference TRBV7-2 and TRBJ2-3, is GAGVSQSPSNKVTEKGKDVELRCDPISGHTALYWYRQSLGQGLEFLIYFQGNSAPDKSGLPSDRFSAERTGGSVSTLTIQRTQQEDSAVYLCASSLSGSDTDTQYFGPGTRLTVL.

This clone was recorded once. One end of the junction fails to match germline, which may point to a read error. V gene TRBV19 combines with J gene TRBJ1-6; TRBD1 might be the D (6 bases). The CDR3 consists of 16 residues. Germline CDR1 is LNHDA and CDR2 is SQIVND (reference sequence). CDR3 sequence reads: CASSLEGGSYNSPLHF. In DNA form, the CDR3 reads TGTGCCAGTAGTCTAGAAGGGGGCTCCTATAATTCACCCCTCCACTTT.